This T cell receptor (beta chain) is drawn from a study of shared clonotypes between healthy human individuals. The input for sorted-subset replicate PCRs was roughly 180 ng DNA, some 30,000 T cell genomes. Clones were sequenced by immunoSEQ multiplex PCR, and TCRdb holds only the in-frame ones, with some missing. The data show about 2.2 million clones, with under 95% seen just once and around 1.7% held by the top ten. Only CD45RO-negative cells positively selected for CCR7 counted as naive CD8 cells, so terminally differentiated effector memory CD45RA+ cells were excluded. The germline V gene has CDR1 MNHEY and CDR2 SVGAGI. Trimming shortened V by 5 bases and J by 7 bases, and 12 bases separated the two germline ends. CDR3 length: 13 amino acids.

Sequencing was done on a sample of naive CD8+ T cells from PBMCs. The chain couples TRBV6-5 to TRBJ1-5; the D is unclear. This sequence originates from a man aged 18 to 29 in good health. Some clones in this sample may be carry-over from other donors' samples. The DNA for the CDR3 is TGTGCCAGCAGTCGCCGTGTTGGCCAGCCCCAGCATTTT. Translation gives CASSRRVGQPQHF.